This TCR beta chain was observed in a study of blood T cells in healthy people across ages. Notes on the study in general: A strong correlation was seen between TCR beta diversity and naive T cell percentage.

Germline V gives CDR1 MDHEN, CDR2 SYDVKM. The CDR3 contains 14 residues. V lost 6 bases to trimming and J lost 0 bases, with 12 bases between them. Alongside a J-beta primer mix, a sample-barcoded 5' primer served in a second PCR lasting about 7 to 11 cycles. MiXCR, run by TCRdb on the 5' RACE reads, gives a single entry per CDR3 protein. The table includes 1,300,000 or so distinct CDR3 sequences, around 59% detected once. The sample holds many counts of this clonotype. The target antigen is unknown. This TCR derives from a man younger than 35 in good health. The chain recombines TRBV28 with TRBJ2-7; perhaps TRBD1 as D (6 bases). The sample comprised blood. CDR3 loop: CASSPTGSSYEQYF. CDR3 coding DNA: TGTGCCAGCAGCCCTACAGGGTCCTCCTACGAGCAGTACTTC.